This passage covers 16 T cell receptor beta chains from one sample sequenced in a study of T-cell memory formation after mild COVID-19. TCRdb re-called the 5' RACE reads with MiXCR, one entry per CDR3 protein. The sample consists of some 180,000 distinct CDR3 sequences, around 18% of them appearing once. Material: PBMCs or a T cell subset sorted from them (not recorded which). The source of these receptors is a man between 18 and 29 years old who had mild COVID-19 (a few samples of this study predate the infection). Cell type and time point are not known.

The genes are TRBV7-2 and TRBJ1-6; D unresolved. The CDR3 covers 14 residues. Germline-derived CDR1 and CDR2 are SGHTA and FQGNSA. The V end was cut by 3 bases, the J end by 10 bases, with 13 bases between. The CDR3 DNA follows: TGTGCCAGCAGCTTCTTAGGGATCAGGTCACCCCTCCACTTT. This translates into CASSFLGIRSPLHF.

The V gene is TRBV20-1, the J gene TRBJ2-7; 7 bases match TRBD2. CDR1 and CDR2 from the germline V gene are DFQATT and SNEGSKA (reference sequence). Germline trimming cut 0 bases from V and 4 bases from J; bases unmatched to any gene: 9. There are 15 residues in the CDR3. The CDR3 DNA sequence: TGCAGTGCTAGAGAGGGGAGCGGGGTTGGGTACGAGCAGTACTTC. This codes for CSAREGSGVGYEQYF.

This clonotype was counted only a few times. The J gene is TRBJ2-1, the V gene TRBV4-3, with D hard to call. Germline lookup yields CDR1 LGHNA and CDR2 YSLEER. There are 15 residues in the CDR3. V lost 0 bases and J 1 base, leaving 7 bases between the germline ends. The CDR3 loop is CASSQERNSYNEQFF. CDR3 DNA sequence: TGCGCCAGCAGCCAAGAGCGCAATTCCTACAATGAGCAGTTCTTC.

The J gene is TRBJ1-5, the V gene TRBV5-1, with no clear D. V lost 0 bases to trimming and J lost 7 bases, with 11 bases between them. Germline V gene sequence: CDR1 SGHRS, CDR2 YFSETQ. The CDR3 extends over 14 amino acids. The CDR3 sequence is CASSLEATGQPQHF. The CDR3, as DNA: TGCGCCAGCAGCTTGGAGGCGACGGGACAGCCCCAGCATTTT.

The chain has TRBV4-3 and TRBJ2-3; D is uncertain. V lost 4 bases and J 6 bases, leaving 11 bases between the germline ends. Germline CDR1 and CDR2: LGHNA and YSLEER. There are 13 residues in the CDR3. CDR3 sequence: CASSPGIIDTQYF. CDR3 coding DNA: TGCGCCAGCAGCCCTGGGATCATCGATACGCAGTATTTT.

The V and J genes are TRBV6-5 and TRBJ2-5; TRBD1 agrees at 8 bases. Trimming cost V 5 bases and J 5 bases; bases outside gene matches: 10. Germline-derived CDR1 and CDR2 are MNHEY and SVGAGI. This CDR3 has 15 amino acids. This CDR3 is CASSALSRGLETQYF. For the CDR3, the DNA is TGTGCCAGCAGTGCCCTTTCCAGGGGGCTGGAGACCCAGTACTTC.

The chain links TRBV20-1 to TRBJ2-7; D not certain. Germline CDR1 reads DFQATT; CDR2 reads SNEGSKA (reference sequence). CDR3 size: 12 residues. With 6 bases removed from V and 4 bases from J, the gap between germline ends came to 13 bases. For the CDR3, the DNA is TGCAGTGCAACCCGGGCCGGTTACGAGCAGTACGTC. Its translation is CSATRAGYEQYV.

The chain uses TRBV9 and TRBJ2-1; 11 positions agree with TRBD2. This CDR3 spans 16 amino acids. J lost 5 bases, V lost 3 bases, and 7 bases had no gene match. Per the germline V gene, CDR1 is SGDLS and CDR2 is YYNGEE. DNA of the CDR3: TGTGCCAGCAGCGAATCTAGCGGGGGGACCGACAATGAGCAGTTCTTC. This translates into CASSESSGGTDNEQFF. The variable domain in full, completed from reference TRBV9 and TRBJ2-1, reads DSGVTQTPKHLITATGQRVTLRCSPRSGDLSVYWYQQSLDQGLQFLIQYYNGEERAKGNILERFSAQQFPDLHSELNLSSLELGDSALYFCASSESSGGTDNEQFFGPGTRLTVL.

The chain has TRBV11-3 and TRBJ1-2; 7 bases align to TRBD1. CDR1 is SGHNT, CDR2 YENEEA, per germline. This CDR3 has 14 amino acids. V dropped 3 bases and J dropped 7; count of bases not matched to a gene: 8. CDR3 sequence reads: CASSFRGELGGYTF. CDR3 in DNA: TGTGCCAGCAGCTTCAGGGGGGAGCTGGGTGGCTACACCTTC.

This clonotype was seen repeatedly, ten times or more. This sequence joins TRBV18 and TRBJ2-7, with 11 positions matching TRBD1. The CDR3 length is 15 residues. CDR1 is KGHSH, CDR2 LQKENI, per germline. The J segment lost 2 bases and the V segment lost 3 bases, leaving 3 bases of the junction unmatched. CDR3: CASSPGQGETYEQYF. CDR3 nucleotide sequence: TGTGCCAGCTCACCGGGACAGGGGGAAACCTACGAGCAGTACTTC.

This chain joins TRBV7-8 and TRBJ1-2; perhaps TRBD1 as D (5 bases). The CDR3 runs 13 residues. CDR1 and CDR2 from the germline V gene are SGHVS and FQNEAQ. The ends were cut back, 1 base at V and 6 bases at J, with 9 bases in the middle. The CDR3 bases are TGTGCCAGCAGCTTAGTGGAGGGGAATGGCTACACCTTC. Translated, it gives CASSLVEGNGYTF.

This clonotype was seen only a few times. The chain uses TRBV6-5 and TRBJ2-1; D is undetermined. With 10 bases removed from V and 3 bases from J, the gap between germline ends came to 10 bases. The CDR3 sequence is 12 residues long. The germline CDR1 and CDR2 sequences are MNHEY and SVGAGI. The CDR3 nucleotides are TGTGCCACTTCTAGGCACTACAATGAGCAGTTCTTC. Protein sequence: CATSRHYNEQFF.

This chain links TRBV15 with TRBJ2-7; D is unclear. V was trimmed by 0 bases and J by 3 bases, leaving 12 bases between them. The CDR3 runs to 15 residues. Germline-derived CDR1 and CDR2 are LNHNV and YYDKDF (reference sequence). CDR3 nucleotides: TGTGCCACCAGCAGAGATCCGGGTCATCTCTACGAGCAGTACGTC. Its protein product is CATSRDPGHLYEQYV.

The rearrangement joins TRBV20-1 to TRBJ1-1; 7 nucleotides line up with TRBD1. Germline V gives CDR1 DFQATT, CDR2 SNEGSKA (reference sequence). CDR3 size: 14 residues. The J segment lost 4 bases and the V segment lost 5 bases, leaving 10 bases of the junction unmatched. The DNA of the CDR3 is TGCAGTGCTCGAATCAGGGGGGCAATCACTGAAGCTTTCTTT. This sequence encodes CSARIRGAITEAFF.

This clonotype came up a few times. This chain's CDR3 is CASSPRDGYEQYV. The CDR3 bases are TGTGCCAGCAGTCCCCGGGACGGATACGAGCAGTACGTC. The gene calls are TRBV27 and TRBJ2-7, with D possibly called TRBD1 or TRBD2 (5 bases each). Germline CDR1 reads MNHEY; CDR2 reads SMNVEV (reference sequence). The CDR3 sequence is 13 residues long. Trimming removed 5 bases from V and 4 bases from J, with 12 bases in between.

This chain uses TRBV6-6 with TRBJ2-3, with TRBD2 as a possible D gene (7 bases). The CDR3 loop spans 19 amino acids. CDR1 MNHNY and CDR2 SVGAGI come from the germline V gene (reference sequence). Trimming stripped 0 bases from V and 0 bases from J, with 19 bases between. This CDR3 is CASSYSGGRGPASTDTQYF. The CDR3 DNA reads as TGTGCCAGCAGTTACTCCGGGGGGCGCGGCCCCGCTAGCACAGATACGCAGTATTTT.